The subject of this entry is one TCR beta chain. The data are from a study of technical replicates of blood from a few donors. After removal of 3 bases from V and 1 base from J, the junction contained 2 bases not matched to a gene. The CDR3 covers 14 residues. Germline CDR1 is SGHDN and CDR2 is FVKESK. TCRdb keeps only in-frame clones here, not all; method: immunoSEQ multiplex PCR. The data hold around 80,000 clones, with more than 95% observed a single time. The V gene is TRBV14, the J gene TRBJ2-7; TRBD2 matches 8 bases. The clonotype was recovered from a human donor in good health. The sample comprised T cells isolated from PBMCs. CDR3 amino acids: CASSQGLGSYEQYF. The CDR3 DNA is TGTGCCAGCAGCCAGGGACTAGGTTCCTACGAGCAGTACTTC.